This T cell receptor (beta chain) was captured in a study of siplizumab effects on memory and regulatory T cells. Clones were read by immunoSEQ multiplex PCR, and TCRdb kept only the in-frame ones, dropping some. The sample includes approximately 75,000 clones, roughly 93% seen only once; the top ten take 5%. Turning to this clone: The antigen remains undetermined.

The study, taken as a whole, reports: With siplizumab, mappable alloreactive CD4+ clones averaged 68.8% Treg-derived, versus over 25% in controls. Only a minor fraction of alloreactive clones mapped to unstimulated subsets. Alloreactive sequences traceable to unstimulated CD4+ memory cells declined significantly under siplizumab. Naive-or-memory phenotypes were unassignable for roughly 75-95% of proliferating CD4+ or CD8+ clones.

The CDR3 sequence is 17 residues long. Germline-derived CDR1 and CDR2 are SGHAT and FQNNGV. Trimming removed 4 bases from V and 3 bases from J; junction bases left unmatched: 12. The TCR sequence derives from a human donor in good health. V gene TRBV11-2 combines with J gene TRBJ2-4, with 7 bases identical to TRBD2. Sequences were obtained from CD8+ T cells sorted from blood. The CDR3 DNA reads TGTGCCAGCAGCTACCACGCTAGCGGTTTTGACAAAAACATTCAGTACTTC. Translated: CASSYHASGFDKNIQYF.